The 24 T cell receptor beta chains given below trace back to one sample, sequenced in a study of OX40 agonist ivuxolimab in advanced cancers. This table comes from immunoSEQ multiplex PCR, and its TCRdb copy is limited to in-frame clones, with some not included. The data hold 69,000 or so clones, with about four fifths observed a single time. The specimen was CD4+ or CD8+ T cells sorted from blood, collected in a trial of the OX40 agonist ivuxolimab. Every receptor here comes from an adult with an advanced solid tumor such as melanoma, head and neck, liver or kidney cancer.

V usage is TRBV27 and J usage is TRBJ1-5, with TRBD1 as a possible D gene (6 bases). Germline CDR1 is MNHEY and CDR2 is SMNVEV (reference sequence). The CDR3 contains 14 residues. The ends were cut back, 3 bases at V and 3 bases at J, with 9 bases in the middle. DNA of the CDR3: TGTGCCAGCAGTTTCGGGGGCCTCAATCAGCCCCAGCATTTT. Translated, it gives CASSFGGLNQPQHF.

V is TRBV18 and J is TRBJ1-2; no firm D call. Germline lookup yields CDR1 KGHSH and CDR2 LQKENI. CDR3 length: 14 amino acids. V gave up 0 bases and J gave up 8 bases, with 13 bases separating them. This chain's CDR3 is CASSPPNKEGGYTF. In nucleotides, the CDR3 is TGTGCCAGCTCACCACCCAACAAGGAGGGCGGCTACACCTTC. The full variable domain, with the rest looked up from reference TRBV18 and TRBJ1-2, is NAGVMQNPRHLVRRRGQEARLRCSPMKGHSHVYWYRQLPEEGLKFMVYLQKENIIDESGMPKERFSAEFPKEGPSILRIQQVVRGDSAAYFCASSPPNKEGGYTFGSGTRLTVV.

The chain combines TRBV18 with TRBJ2-1; maybe TRBD1 (6 bases). The V end was cut by 4 bases, the J end by 8 bases, with 18 bases between. Germline values: CDR1 KGHSH, CDR2 LQKENI. CDR3 length equals 15 residues. CDR3 nucleotides: TGTGCCAGCTCACTACTACAGGGCAGGTACGATGAGCAGTTCTTC. Translated, it gives CASSLLQGRYDEQFF.

This chain joins TRBV7-5 and TRBJ2-1; the table assigns TRBD2, which was not confirmed against the DNA. TRBV7-5 is labeled a pseudogene. There are 18 residues in the CDR3. CDR3 coding DNA: TGTGTCAGAAGCCCTGAGGGACTAGTTTCTGGCTCCTACAATGAGCAGTTCTTC. It codes for CVRSPEGLVSGSYNEQFF.

The V and J genes are TRBV5-6 and TRBJ1-1; D is perhaps TRBD1 (5 bases). The CDR3 has 16 residues. CDR1 is SGHDT, CDR2 YYEEEE, per germline. V was shortened by 2 bases and J by 0 bases, with 14 bases between the two germline ends. CDR3 nucleotides: TGTGCCAGCAGCTTCCCAGGGATCGTCATGAACACTGAAGCTTTCTTT. Translated, it gives CASSFPGIVMNTEAFF.

The chain recombines TRBV7-2 with TRBJ2-7; possible D gene TRBD2, 6 bases. The CDR3 contains 14 residues. Germline V CDR1 and CDR2: SGHTA, FQGNSA. V gave up 3 bases and J gave up 3 bases, with 12 bases separating them. CDR3 residues: CASSFRDSFYEQYF. DNA for the CDR3: TGTGCCAGCAGCTTCCGGGACTCCTTCTACGAGCAGTACTTC.

The gene calls are TRBV7-2 and TRBJ2-7; tentative D call: TRBD2 (6 bases). The germline CDR1 and CDR2 sequences are SGHTA and FQGNSA. The CDR3 spans 15 residues. V was shortened by 2 bases and J by 4 bases, with 15 bases between the two germline ends. The CDR3 region is CASSLWDSFPYEQYF. The CDR3 nucleotides read TGTGCCAGCAGCTTATGGGACTCGTTCCCGTACGAGCAGTACTTC. The whole variable domain, remainder taken from reference TRBV7-2 and TRBJ2-7, is GAGVSQSPSNKVTEKGKDVELRCDPISGHTALYWYRQSLGQGLEFLIYFQGNSAPDKSGLPSDRFSAERTGGSVSTLTIQRTQQEDSAVYLCASSLWDSFPYEQYFGPGTRLTVT.

The chain joins TRBV6-4 to TRBJ2-2; D is unclear. Trimming cost V 3 bases and J 2 bases, with 4 bases left between them. CDR1 is MRHNA and CDR2 is SNTAGT in the germline V gene. This CDR3 has 13 amino acids. CDR3 sequence: CASSETNTGELFF. CDR3 bases: TGTGCCAGCAGTGAAACAAACACCGGGGAGCTGTTTTTT.

Here the CDR3 reads CASSRQGTGANVLTF. The CDR3, as DNA: TGTGCCAGTAGTCGCCAGGGTACTGGGGCCAACGTCCTGACTTTC. The chain is built from TRBV19 and TRBJ2-6; D perhaps matches TRBD1 (5 bases). From germline, CDR1 is LNHDA and CDR2 SQIVND (reference sequence). Trimming pared 5 bases from V and 2 bases from J, leaving 10 bases between. The CDR3 contains 15 residues. Looking up the rest from reference TRBV19 and TRBJ2-6 gives the full variable domain: DGGITQSPKYLFRKEGQNVTLSCEQNLNHDAMYWYRQDPGQGLRLIYYSQIVNDFQKGDIAEGYSVSREKKESFPLTVTSAQKNPTAFYLCASSRQGTGANVLTFGAGSRLTVL.

The chain combines TRBV10-2 with TRBJ2-7, with unresolved D. The CDR3 spans 13 residues. Trimming took 0 bases from V and 6 from J, leaving 9 bases between them. Germline V gene lookup returns CDR1 WSHSY and CDR2 SAAADI. CDR3 bases: TGCGCCAGCAGTGAGTCGTGGGTCTTCGAGCAGTACGTC. Translation gives CASSESWVFEQYV.

The genes are TRBV7-9 and TRBJ1-5, with 10 nucleotides matching TRBD1. The germline CDR1 and CDR2 sequences are SEHNR and FQNEAQ (reference sequence). V was pared by 4 bases and J by 4 bases, with 4 bases of the junction left unmatched. This CDR3 spans 15 amino acids. CDR3 loop: CASSSGTGDNQPQHF. CDR3 nucleotides: TGTGCCAGCAGCTCCGGGACAGGGGATAATCAGCCCCAGCATTTT. Full variable domain (missing parts from reference TRBV7-9 and TRBJ1-5): DTGVSQNPRHKITKRGQNVTFRCDPISEHNRLYWYRQTLGQGPEFLTYFQNEAQLEKSRLLSDRFSAERPKGSFSTLEIQRTEQGDSAMYLCASSSGTGDNQPQHFGDGTRLSIL.

This chain uses TRBV27 with TRBJ1-6; D possibly corresponds to TRBD1 (6 bases). V shed 5 bases and J shed 1 base, with 21 bases lying between them. There are 19 residues in the CDR3. Germline CDR1 reads MNHEY; CDR2 reads SMNVEV (reference sequence). The CDR3 here is CASSGGGQGTRSYNSPLHF. The CDR3 DNA is TGTGCCAGCAGTGGCGGGGGGCAGGGGACTAGGTCCTATAATTCACCCCTCCACTTT.

The chain is built from TRBV7-9 and TRBJ2-3; 9 nucleotides match TRBD2. With 5 bases clipped from V and 4 bases from J, the junction kept 7 bases outside the gene matches. The germline CDR1 and CDR2 sequences are SEHNR and FQNEAQ (reference sequence). This CDR3 region has 15 residues. CDR3 residues: CASSQGLAGPDTQYF. The CDR3 nucleotides are TGTGCCAGCAGCCAGGGACTAGCCGGGCCAGATACGCAGTATTTT. The complete variable domain, with remaining parts taken from reference TRBV7-9 and TRBJ2-3, reads DTGVSQNPRHKITKRGQNVTFRCDPISEHNRLYWYRQTLGQGPEFLTYFQNEAQLEKSRLLSDRFSAERPKGSFSTLEIQRTEQGDSAMYLCASSQGLAGPDTQYFGPGTRLTVL.

The chain links TRBV5-8 to TRBJ2-1; a weak D match, TRBD1 (6 bases). Trimming removed 0 bases at V and 9 bases at J, with 19 bases between. Per germline, CDR1 SGHTS and CDR2 YDEGEE. This CDR3 region has 16 residues. The CDR3: CASSLAYIQGESEQFF. The CDR3 DNA reads as TGTGCCAGCAGCTTGGCCTATATACAGGGTGAAAGTGAGCAGTTCTTC.

This clone appeared a few times. The rearrangement links TRBV19 to TRBJ1-4; 10 positions agree with TRBD1. The trim removed 7 bases at V and 8 bases at J, leaving 10 bases unmatched. The CDR3 consists of 15 residues. CDR1 is LNHDA, CDR2 SQIVND, per germline (reference sequence). CDR3 protein: CASTPPGQGREKLFF. CDR3 coding DNA: TGTGCCAGTACCCCGCCGGGACAGGGGAGGGAAAAACTGTTTTTT.

The chain carries TRBV30 and TRBJ1-4; D gene unclear. CDR1 and CDR2 (germline): GTSNPN, SVGIG (reference sequence). This CDR3 comprises 13 residues. Trimming removed 1 base from V and 7 bases from J, with 10 bases in between. The CDR3 DNA follows: TGTGCCTGGAGTGCGGAGGGAGGTGAAAAACTGTTTTTT. It codes for CAWSAEGGEKLFF.

The rearrangement joins TRBV6-5 to TRBJ1-6; no reliable D call. Germline V lookup: CDR1 MNHEY, CDR2 SVGAGI. CDR3 size: 14 residues. V was shortened by 6 bases and J by 4 bases, with 10 bases between the two germline ends. The CDR3 is CASRQGRYNSPLHF. The CDR3 DNA is TGTGCCAGCAGACAAGGACGTTATAATTCACCCCTCCACTTT.

This clone occurred once. The V gene is TRBV2, the J gene TRBJ2-5, with 14 bases identical to TRBD2. The tail of the sequence fits TRBJ2-7 better, so the J call may be wrong. The CDR3 is 18 amino acids. The germline CDR1 and CDR2 sequences are SNHLY and FYNNEI. The CDR3 sequence: CASRRNPGLAGETYEQYF. The CDR3 nucleotides read TGTGCCAGCAGAAGAAATCCGGGACTAGCGGGAGAGACCTACGAGCAGTACTTC.

The chain has TRBV2 and TRBJ2-1; D remains unclear. Germline V gene sequence: CDR1 SNHLY, CDR2 FYNNEI. V dropped 5 bases and J dropped 10 bases, with 15 bases sitting between them. The CDR3 is made up of 13 amino acids. The CDR3 DNA reads as TGTGCCAGCAGTATCTCGAGACCAACAGAGCAGTTCTTC. Encoded protein: CASSISRPTEQFF.

This sequence joins TRBV2 and TRBJ1-1, with D unclear. V gave up 5 bases and J gave up 3 bases, with 13 bases separating them. The CDR3 is 14 amino acids. From germline, CDR1 is SNHLY and CDR2 FYNNEI. The CDR3 spells CASSREVYDTEAFF. As DNA, the CDR3 is TGTGCCAGCAGTCGAGAGGTGTATGACACTGAAGCTTTCTTT.

The V and J genes are TRBV7-3 and TRBJ2-5; 7 nucleotides align to TRBD2. The V segment lost 0 bases and the J segment 1 base; nucleotides outside the gene matches: 2. Germline V gene sequence: CDR1 SGHTA, CDR2 FQGTGA. The CDR3 extends over 15 amino acids. DNA for the CDR3: TGTGCCAGCAGCTTAACAGCGGGGTTCCAAGAGACCCAGTACTTC. This translates into CASSLTAGFQETQYF.

The chain employs TRBV18 and TRBJ1-2; 8 bases agree with TRBD1. Trimming took 5 bases from V and 4 from J; bases not matched to a gene: 0. In germline, CDR1 is KGHSH, CDR2 LQKENI. This CDR3 region has 12 residues. In nucleotides, the CDR3 is TGTGCCAGCTCAGGACAGGGCTATGGCTACACCTTC. Translation: CASSGQGYGYTF.

This clone appeared a single time. The chain joins TRBV5-1 to TRBJ1-1; D is perhaps TRBD1 (5 bases). The CDR3 length is 14 residues. Germline V gives CDR1 SGHRS, CDR2 YFSETQ. The V end was cut by 4 bases, the J end by 5 bases, with 15 bases between. The CDR3 loop reads CASSLEQGGTEAFF. The CDR3 DNA reads as TGCGCCAGCAGCCTGGAGCAGGGAGGAACTGAAGCTTTCTTT.

This clone has more than one count but fewer than ten. This chain uses TRBV10-3 with TRBJ2-5, with D perhaps TRBD1 (6 bases). Trimming pared 2 bases from V and 7 bases from J, leaving 14 bases between. The CDR3 length is 14 residues. The germline CDR1 and CDR2 sequences are ENHRY and SYGVKD. In nucleotides, the CDR3 is TGTGCCATCAGTGAGGACCGGGACAAGGGGACCCAGTACTTC. Translated: CAISEDRDKGTQYF.